This T cell receptor beta chain was sequenced in a study of blood T cell repertoires in COVID-19. Across the whole study: PBMCs, B-cell-depleted T cells, or T cells provided the cDNA or gDNA that made up the material.

The CDR3 has 15 residues. Germline V gene lookup returns CDR1 SGHRS and CDR2 YFSETQ. V was cut by 0 bases and J by 1 base, with 10 bases left in between. TCRdb's copy holds only in-frame clones and misses some; the assay was immunoSEQ multiplex PCR. The table lists 250,000 or so clones, roughly 86% of them singletons. Participants had their cohort set by participant-reported clinical history. Two negative PCRs, clearance, or symptom resolution had been documented for recovered Cohort 3 donors. Sequencing was carried out using PBMCs or T cells enriched from blood (not recorded which). This TCR came from a woman in her forties or fifties who had recovered from COVID-19. The chain recombines TRBV5-1 with TRBJ1-1; possibly TRBD1 for D (6 bases). This CDR3 is CASSLDQGWNTEAFF. CDR3 bases: TGCGCCAGCAGCTTGGATCAGGGGTGGAACACTGAAGCTTTCTTT.